This T cell receptor (beta chain) was identified in a study of cytomegalovirus exposure and HLA in healthy donors. At the level of the study: Earlier results showed roughly 120 million unique TCR beta sequences derived from some 180 million T cells. When 350 to 500 donors were genotyped, 81% of them were found to fall in the Caucasian-associated ancestry cluster. The study, taken as a whole, reports: Confirmation was obtained in vitro that a few CMV-associated chains are specific for CMV antigens. Being productive about 87% or about 30% of the time was typical of most TCR beta V segments in an earlier analysis.

A remark on this clone: As yet, its antigen is unknown.

There are 14 residues in the CDR3. Germline values: CDR1 MDHEN, CDR2 SYDVKM. Trimming shortened V by 3 bases and J by 0 bases, and 9 bases separated the two germline ends. PCR employed 60 Vbeta and 13 Jbeta primers. Using immunoSEQ multiplex PCR, the repertoire was profiled, and TCRdb retains in-frame clones only, with some absent. The profile shows around 120,000 clones, roughly 85% of them singletons. The sequence came from a boy aged 5-17 years in good health and CMV-seronegative. The sample comprised PBMCs. The chain couples TRBV28 to TRBJ2-7, with D maybe TRBD2 (6 bases). Written as DNA, the CDR3 is TGTGCCAGCAGTTTTGGAGGGAGCTCCTACGAGCAGTACTTC. Translated: CASSFGGSSYEQYF.